This is a list of T cell receptor beta chains from one sample in a study of T cell changes during pregnancy in multiple sclerosis. Profiling relied on immunoSEQ multiplex PCR, and the TCRdb table lists in-frame clones only, not all of them. The top ten hold about 0.32% of the sample, which has fewer than 40,000 clones, 90% to 95% seen once. This material consisted of CD4+ T cells from peripheral blood mononuclear cells, taken after pregnancy. These TCRs come from a female donor with multiple sclerosis, enrolled in a pregnancy study. The CDR3 runs from the conserved cysteine through the conserved F or W. A D gene is named only where the DNA matches it firmly. Only some rows state a clone size, as once, few, many or a class for expanded clones.

J	size	V	D	DNA	CDR3
TRBJ1-1	-	TRBV2	-	TGTGCCAGCAGCCTCTTCACTGAAGCTTTCTTT	CASSLFTEAFF
TRBJ2-7	-	TRBV10-3	-	TGTGCCATCAGTGAGCGTGTTTACGAGCAGTACTTC	CAISERVYEQYF
TRBJ2-4	-	TRBV11-2	-	TGTGCCAGCAGCCGGCCGGGAAAGGCCAAAAACATTCAGTACTTC	CASSRPGKAKNIQYF
TRBJ2-7	-	TRBV2	TRBD2	TGTGCCAGCGCGGGGGCCTACGAGCAGTACTTC	CASAGAYEQYF
TRBJ2-7	-	TRBV13	TRBD1	TGTGCCAGCAGCTGGGGACAGGGGGTGGGAGAGCAGTACTTC	CASSWGQGVGEQYF
TRBJ2-3	-	TRBV5-1	-	TGCGCCAGCAGCTTGCCGATTGAGGTTAGCACAGATACGCAGTATTTT	CASSLPIEVSTDTQYF
TRBJ1-1	-	TRBV5-8	TRBD1	TGTGCCAGCAGCTTCTCGGGACAGGGAAATAGAGCTTTCTTT	CASSFSGQGNRAFF
TRBJ2-7	-	TRBV2	TRBD1	TGTGCCAGCAGTGAACAGGACAGGGGGTCCTACGAGCAGTACTTC	CASSEQDRGSYEQYF
TRBJ1-1	-	TRBV2	TRBD1	TGTGCCACCGTACAGGGGACATCGGGGAGGACTGAAGCTTTCTTT	CATVQGTSGRTEAFF
TRBJ1-1	-	TRBV5-3	-	TGTGCCAGAAGCTTGGGGGCGGGCCCCGTGAACACTGAAGCTTTCTTT	CARSLGAGPVNTEAFF
TRBJ1-1	-	TRBV5-6	-	TGTGCCAGCAGCTTGAGGCGGACTGAAGCTTTCTTT	CASSLRRTEAFF
TRBJ1-1	-	TRBV7-2	-	TGTGCCAGCAGCTTGGTGAGCGGACGGCTCAACACTGAAGCTTTCTTT	CASSLVSGRLNTEAFF
TRBJ2-3	-	TRBV4-2	TRBD2	TGTGCCAGCAGCCAAGTCCTGGGACTAGGGGGCACAGATACGCAGTATTTT	CASSQVLGLGGTDTQYF
TRBJ1-1	-	TRBV7-9	-	TGTGCCAGCAGCTTTGACAGGTCGGGGAACACTGAAGCTTTCTTT	CASSFDRSGNTEAFF
TRBJ1-6	few	TRBV18	-	TGTGCCAGCTCACTACCGGTGGCAGGGGAATCACCCCTCCACTTT	CASSLPVAGESPLHF
TRBJ2-2	-	TRBV9	TRBD2	TGTGCCAGCAGCGTAGAGCCGGGGGGGCCTACCGGGGAGCTGTTTTTT	CASSVEPGGPTGELFF
TRBJ1-3	-	TRBV5-1	-	TGCGCCAGCAGCTTGGGACAGCACTCTGGAAACACCATATATTTT	CASSLGQHSGNTIYF
TRBJ2-5	-	TRBV19	-	TGTGCCAGTACCCCTCGGGCGGGGGCAGAGACCCAGTACTTC	CASTPRAGAETQYF
TRBJ1-5	few	TRBV2	TRBD1	TGTGCCAGCAGGGATGGACAGGGAAGCCAGCCCCAGCATTTT	CASRDGQGSQPQHF
TRBJ1-2	-	TRBV2	TRBD1	TGTGCCAGCAGAGGAACAGGGGGTTTGAACTATGGCTACACCTTC	CASRGTGGLNYGYTF
TRBJ2-3	-	TRBV19	-	TGTGCCAGTAGTATCCGGGGTACGCAGTATTTT	CASSIRGTQYF
TRBJ1-4	once	TRBV6-6	TRBD1	TGTGCCAGCAACCCGACAGGGGGCGCCTATGAAAAACTGTTTTTT	CASNPTGGAYEKLFF
TRBJ2-2	-	TRBV10-3	TRBD1	TGTGCCATCAGTGGCCGGACAGGGGGCCCCGGGGAGCTGTTTTTT	CAISGRTGGPGELFF
TRBJ1-3	-	TRBV19	TRBD1	TGTGCCAGTAGTGAACCCAGACGGACAGGGGTTTCGAACACCATATATTTT	CASSEPRRTGVSNTIYF